These T cell receptor beta chains were read from a single sample in a study of cytomegalovirus exposure and HLA in healthy donors. Sequenced by immunoSEQ multiplex PCR; TCRdb stores in-frame clones only, minus some. The sample contains 200,000 to 250,000 clones, more than 70% of which appear only once. The specimen sequenced was PBMCs. Receptor source: a human donor in good health. Each CDR3 is given with its conserved first and last residue.

TRBV19 | CASSIRGEDEQYF
TRBV7-8 | CASSPGLAYGEQFF
TRBV7-9 | CSSSSDAVATNEKLFF
TRBV7-3 | CASRSNAGTSAGELFF
TRBV6-5 | CASSFSDTQYF
TRBV4-3 | CASRSGTVSGYTF
TRBV5-1 | CASSTQGPYNEQFF
TRBV6-6 | CASAGRGTGELFF
TRBV19 | CASRGQGNTEAFF
TRBV19 | CASTRLSGNTIYF
TRBV18 | CASSPRGQNNQPQHF
TRBV5-1 | CASSPGLAGAFSPDTQYF
TRBV9 | CASSVNPRQEELWGYTF
TRBV2 | CASSAGRPSGANVLTF
TRBV15 | CATSRPRSSNEQFF
TRBV4-3 | CASSQEWASGSLGETQYF
TRBV7-9 | CASSLNRLQGLDGYTF
TRBV7-9 | CSSSLGVGGLPYNEQFF
TRBV4-3 | CASSQRPGTSSYEQYF
TRBV7-2 | CASSLATASSYEQYF
TRBV14 | CASSQLQGGFTDTQYF
TRBV11-2 | CASTFQYEQYF
TRBV28 | CASSPTSFQYEQYF
TRBV6-1 | CASSEALGLAKNIQYF
TRBV5-8 | CASSLAGQTYEKLFF
TRBV7-2 | CASSSQGRFSGNTIYF
TRBV2 | CASSEALDRFSYEQYF
TRBV7-7 | CASSRYRGRQNEKLFF
TRBV9 | CASSPDLAKNIQYF
TRBV7-9 | CASSLRGLPGLAGNNEQFF
TRBV10-3 | CAISATTRVKLYEQYF
TRBV6-5 | CASSYSFGSSYNEQFF
TRBV5-1 | CASSDRGTSYGYTF
TRBV5-8 | CASSSSGRRSHEQYF
TRBV7-8 | CASSLRIGSTGELFF
TRBV7-2 | CASSAGPGSEQFF